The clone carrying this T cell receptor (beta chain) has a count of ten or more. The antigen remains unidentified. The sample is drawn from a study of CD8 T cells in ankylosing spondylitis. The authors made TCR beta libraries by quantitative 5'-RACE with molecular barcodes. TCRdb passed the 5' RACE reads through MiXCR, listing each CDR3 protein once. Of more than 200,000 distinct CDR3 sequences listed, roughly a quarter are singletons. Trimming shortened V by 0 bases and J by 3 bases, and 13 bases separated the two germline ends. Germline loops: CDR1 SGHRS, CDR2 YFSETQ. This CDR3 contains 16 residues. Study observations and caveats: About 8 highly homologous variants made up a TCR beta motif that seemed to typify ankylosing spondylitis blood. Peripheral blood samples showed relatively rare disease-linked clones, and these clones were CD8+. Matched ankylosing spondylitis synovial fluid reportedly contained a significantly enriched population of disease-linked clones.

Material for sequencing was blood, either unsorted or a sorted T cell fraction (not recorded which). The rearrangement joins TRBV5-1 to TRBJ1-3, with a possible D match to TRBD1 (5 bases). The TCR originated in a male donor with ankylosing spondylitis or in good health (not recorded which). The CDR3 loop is CASSLASGSGGNTIYF. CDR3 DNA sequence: TGCGCCAGCAGCTTGGCTTCAGGGTCTGGTGGAAACACCATATATTTT.